This entry lists 9 T cell receptor beta chains sequenced from one sample in a study of T cell repertoires in cytomegalovirus infection (dated by TCRdb to about 2019). Sequenced using an Illumina HiSeq 1500. TCRdb reran the public reads through fastp at Q25 and MiXCR, keeping productive beta chains. A single entry per CDR3 protein holds the most common genes and DNA from its merged rows. This sample comprises more than 500,000 distinct CDR3 sequences, approximately 17% of them detected only once. The ten largest clones capture roughly a quarter of the sample. The sample taken for sequencing was CD8+ T cells from PBMCs. The receptor source for this set is a human donor in good health (CMV status not recorded). Some clones in this sample may be carry-over from other donors' samples.

This clonotype was counted ten times or more. The rearrangement uses TRBV12-5 and TRBJ2-1; no clear D. The V gene's germline CDR1 is LGHNT and CDR2 FRNRAP. The CDR3 has 12 residues. The V and J ends lost 0 bases and 9 bases respectively, with 6 bases between them. Here the CDR3 reads CASGLVLTEQFF. The CDR3 bases are TGTGCTAGTGGTTTGGTACTAACTGAGCAGTTCTTC.

This sequence joins TRBV7-9 and TRBJ2-5; no clear D. V was trimmed by 1 base and J by 4 bases, leaving 13 bases between them. CDR3 length equals 15 residues. The germline CDR1 and CDR2 sequences are SEHNR and FQNEAQ (reference sequence). CDR3 coding DNA: TGTGCCAGCAGCTTAGTCCCGGGCCAAGTAGAGACCCAGTACTTC. Residues: CASSLVPGQVETQYF.

V and J are TRBV27 and TRBJ2-6, with 10 bases identical to TRBD1. This CDR3 spans 17 amino acids. From germline, CDR1 is MNHEY and CDR2 SMNVEV (reference sequence). The V gene end was trimmed by 3 bases and the J gene end by 3 bases; junction bases not matched to a gene: 5. CDR3 sequence (DNA): TGTGCCAGCAGTTTCCGGACAGGGGGGTATGGGGCCAACGTCCTGACTTTC. This gives the protein CASSFRTGGYGANVLTF. Filled out from reference TRBV27 and TRBJ2-6, the complete variable domain reads EAQVTQNPRYLITVTGKKLTVTCSQNMNHEYMSWYRQDPGLGLRQIYYSMNVEVTDKGDVPEGYKVSRKEKRNFPLILESPSPNQTSLYFCASSFRTGGYGANVLTFGAGSRLTVL.

This clonotype was detected a few times. V gene TRBV9 combines with J gene TRBJ2-2; D remains unclear. CDR3 length: 13 amino acids. V was pared by 0 bases and J by 4 bases, with 4 bases between. The germline gives CDR1 SGDLS, CDR2 YYNGEE. CDR3 in DNA: TGTGCCAGCAGCGTAGTGATCACCGGGGAGCTGTTTTTT. This translates into CASSVVITGELFF.

This clonotype came up many times. V usage is TRBV19 and J usage is TRBJ1-2; 8 nucleotides align to TRBD1. In germline, CDR1 is LNHDA, CDR2 SQIVND (reference sequence). This CDR3 comprises 14 residues. J was trimmed by 6 bases and V by 2 bases; bases with no gene match: 5. The CDR3 nucleotides read TGTGCCAGTAGTATACCGGGACAGGCACATGGCTACACCTTC. It yields the protein CASSIPGQAHGYTF.

The chain recombines TRBV9 with TRBJ2-2; 7 positions agree with TRBD1. This CDR3 is 16 amino acids long. Trimming removed 0 bases from V and 5 bases from J; junction bases left unmatched: 7. Germline V gene sequence: CDR1 SGDLS, CDR2 YYNGEE. CDR3 residues: CASSVGAGGRTGELFF. The CDR3 nucleotides read TGTGCCAGCAGCGTAGGGGCAGGGGGTAGGACCGGGGAGCTGTTTTTT. Based on the CDR3 plus reference TRBV9 and TRBJ2-2, the full variable domain is DSGVTQTPKHLITATGQRVTLRCSPRSGDLSVYWYQQSLDQGLQFLIQYYNGEERAKGNILERFSAQQFPDLHSELNLSSLELGDSALYFCASSVGAGGRTGELFFGEGSRLTVL.

This clonotype was seen repeatedly, ten times or more. The genes are TRBV7-9 and TRBJ2-1; 8 bases are a match to TRBD2. The CDR3 totals 16 residues. Germline CDR1 SEHNR, CDR2 FQNEAQ (reference sequence). With 5 bases clipped from V and 5 bases from J, the junction kept 11 bases outside the gene matches. The CDR3 reads CASSPSGSNPHNEQFF. The CDR3 bases are TGTGCCAGCAGCCCTAGCGGGTCAAATCCCCACAATGAGCAGTTCTTC. The full variable domain, in which reference TRBV7-9 and TRBJ2-1 provide the parts outside the CDR3, is DTGVSQNPRHKITKRGQNVTFRCDPISEHNRLYWYRQTLGQGPEFLTYFQNEAQLEKSRLLSDRFSAERPKGSFSTLEIQRTEQGDSAMYLCASSPSGSNPHNEQFFGPGTRLTVL.

The chain has TRBV15 and TRBJ2-3; D is unresolved. CDR1 is LNHNV, CDR2 YYDKDF, per germline (reference sequence). This CDR3 is 14 amino acids long. Trimming cost V 0 bases and J 3 bases, with 7 bases left between them. CDR3: CATSRDLGTDTQYF. The CDR3 nucleotides are TGTGCCACCAGCAGAGATCTGGGAACAGATACGCAGTATTTT.

This clonotype was counted ten times or more. The chain employs TRBV7-9 and TRBJ1-4; 10 bases line up with TRBD1. The J segment lost 8 bases and the V segment lost 5 bases, leaving 8 bases of the junction unmatched. Germline assignment: CDR1 SEHNR and CDR2 FQNEAQ (reference sequence). The length of the CDR3 is 15 residues. Here the CDR3 DNA reads TGTGCCAGCAGCACCCCCGGGACAGGGGTCGAAAAACTGTTTTTT. It codes for CASSTPGTGVEKLFF.